This T cell receptor (beta chain) is drawn from a study of blood T cell repertoires in COVID-19. This clone was recorded only once. Libraries were prepared by immunoSEQ multiplex PCR; TCRdb keeps only in-frame clonotypes and omits some of them. Of about 67,000 clones in the sample, about 86% are singletons; the top ten hold 4.4%. Germline V lookup: CDR1 LGHDT, CDR2 YNNKEL (reference sequence). Trimming removed 1 base from V and 0 bases from J, with 14 bases in between. There are 17 residues in the CDR3. The receptor comes from a man in his fifties or sixties with active COVID-19. The chain employs TRBV3-1 (or the pseudogene TRBV3-2) and TRBJ2-3, with D possibly matching TRBD2 (6 bases). The sequenced sample was peripheral blood. CDR3: CASSQVRPRGSTDTQYF. For the CDR3, the DNA is TGTGCCAGCAGCCAAGTACGCCCCCGGGGGAGCACAGATACGCAGTATTTT.